Below, 20 T cell receptor beta chains from the same sample are listed, as sequenced in a study of OX40 agonist ivuxolimab in advanced cancers. The data were produced by immunoSEQ multiplex PCR, yet TCRdb's version contains in-frame clones alone and is incomplete. Among about 73,000 clones listed, 80% to 90% were seen once. The specimen comprised CD4+ or CD8+ T cells sorted from blood, sampled in a trial of the OX40 agonist ivuxolimab. The source of these receptors is an adult with an advanced solid tumor such as melanoma, head and neck, liver or kidney cancer.

The chain combines TRBV9 with TRBJ2-7; 13 nucleotides align to TRBD2. In germline, CDR1 is SGDLS, CDR2 YYNGEE. The CDR3 consists of 15 residues. J lost 3 bases, V lost 2 bases, and 2 bases had no gene match. The CDR3 loop is CASSVGLAGVYEQYF. CDR3 DNA sequence: TGTGCCAGCAGCGTTGGACTAGCGGGAGTCTACGAGCAGTACTTC.

V usage is TRBV5-1 and J usage is TRBJ1-3; a weak D match, TRBD1 (5 bases). Trimming left V 4 bases short and J 4 bases short, with 12 bases between. CDR1 and CDR2 from the germline V gene are SGHRS and YFSETQ. The CDR3 loop spans 14 amino acids. The CDR3 DNA follows: TGCGCCAGCAGCCCGCAGGGATTAGGAAACACCATATATTTT. This codes for CASSPQGLGNTIYF. The full variable domain, rest sourced from reference TRBV5-1 and TRBJ1-3, is KAGVTQTPRYLIKTRGQQVTLSCSPISGHRSVSWYQQTPGQGLQFLFEYFSETQRNKGNFPGRFSGRQFSNSRSEMNVSTLELGDSALYLCASSPQGLGNTIYFGEGSWLTVV.

This clone was picked up one time. The chain combines TRBV19 with TRBJ1-2; 9 bases are a match to TRBD1. V lost 6 bases and J lost 6; bases outside the gene matches: 17. The CDR3 has 17 residues. CDR1 LNHDA and CDR2 SQIVND come from the germline V gene (reference sequence). The CDR3 bases are TGTGCCAGTAGCACACCTCCTCCGGGACAGGGTCTGGATGGCTACACCTTC. Amino acids: CASSTPPPGQGLDGYTF. Drawing the rest from reference TRBV19 and TRBJ1-2, the complete variable domain is DGGITQSPKYLFRKEGQNVTLSCEQNLNHDAMYWYRQDPGQGLRLIYYSQIVNDFQKGDIAEGYSVSREKKESFPLTVTSAQKNPTAFYLCASSTPPPGQGLDGYTFGSGTRLTVV.

The genes are TRBV19 and TRBJ2-3; TRBD2 matches 8 bases. V lost 4 bases, J lost 1 base, and 10 bases stayed unmatched. CDR1 is LNHDA and CDR2 is SQIVND in the germline V gene (reference sequence). The length of the CDR3 is 17 residues. The CDR3 is CASSTLERESRTDTQYF. The CDR3 coding sequence is TGTGCCAGTAGTACGCTTGAGCGGGAGAGCCGCACAGATACGCAGTATTTT.

The chain recombines TRBV5-1 with TRBJ2-7; D ambiguous. Germline CDR1 reads SGHRS; CDR2 reads YFSETQ. The CDR3 has 15 residues. Trimming stripped 0 bases from V and 7 bases from J, with 17 bases between. The CDR3 loop is CASSLEPGITGEQYF. CDR3 bases: TGCGCCAGCAGCTTGGAACCAGGAATTACTGGGGAGCAGTACTTC. Based on the CDR3 plus reference TRBV5-1 and TRBJ2-7, the full variable domain is KAGVTQTPRYLIKTRGQQVTLSCSPISGHRSVSWYQQTPGQGLQFLFEYFSETQRNKGNFPGRFSGRQFSNSRSEMNVSTLELGDSALYLCASSLEPGITGEQYFGPGTRLTVT.

The chain is built from TRBV19 and TRBJ2-7, with TRBD2 matching 7 bases. The CDR3 sequence is 15 residues long. Germline V gene data show CDR1 as LNHDA and CDR2 as SQIVND (reference sequence). V trimming: 3 bases; J trimming: 3 bases; junction bases outside the gene matches: 8. CDR3 coding DNA: TGTGCCAGTAGTATTGGCGGGACTACAGACTACGAGCAGTACTTC. Amino acids: CASSIGGTTDYEQYF.

The CDR3 DNA reads as TGTGCCAGCAGCGTAGGAACAGGCTACAATGAGCAGTTCTTC. This encodes CASSVGTGYNEQFF. V usage is TRBV9 and J usage is TRBJ2-1, with D possibly matching TRBD1 (5 bases). The germline V and J ends were trimmed by 0 bases and 3 bases, with 7 bases remaining between them. CDR1 is SGDLS, CDR2 YYNGEE, per germline. CDR3 length: 14 residues.

The chain employs TRBV5-8 and TRBJ2-5; 7 bases are shared with TRBD1. From germline, CDR1 is SGHTS and CDR2 YDEGEE. The CDR3 sequence is 16 residues long. Unmatched junction bases numbered 11, after V lost 5 bases and J lost 1 base. The CDR3 DNA is TGTGCCAGCAGTCGACGGGACAGAATAATCCAAGAGACCCAGTACTTC. It codes for CASSRRDRIIQETQYF.

This chain joins TRBV28 and TRBJ2-1; D remains unclear. Germline V gene sequence: CDR1 MDHEN, CDR2 SYDVKM. V was clipped by 2 bases and J by 16 bases, with 12 bases between them. The CDR3 loop spans 11 amino acids. This chain's CDR3 is CASSLVGRLFF. DNA for the CDR3: TGTGCCAGCAGTTTAGTCGGCAGGCTTTTCTTC.

This chain links TRBV7-9 with TRBJ1-4, with 9 bases aligning to TRBD1. Germline-derived CDR1 and CDR2 are SEHNR and FQNEAQ (reference sequence). V lost 6 bases and J lost 4; bases outside the gene matches: 6. The CDR3 sequence is 15 residues long. CDR3 nucleotides: TGTGCCAGCAGTGCCCGGGACAGGGTTAATGAAAAACTGTTTTTT. Encoded protein: CASSARDRVNEKLFF.

This chain connects TRBV7-6 to TRBJ2-3; D is perhaps TRBD1 (6 bases). The CDR3 sequence is 14 residues long. V was shortened by 1 base and J by 4 bases, with 9 bases between the two germline ends. The V gene's germline CDR1 is SGHVS and CDR2 FNYEAQ. CDR3 in amino acids: CASSLVGQSDTQYF. Written as DNA, the CDR3 is TGTGCCAGCAGCTTAGTTGGACAGTCAGATACGCAGTATTTT.

The table lists this clone with a count of one. The chain has TRBV5-1 and TRBJ2-5; no firm D call. Germline CDR1 SGHRS, CDR2 YFSETQ. The CDR3 has 15 residues. Trimming pared 1 base from V and 4 bases from J, leaving 14 bases between. The CDR3 sequence: CASSLWSGVRETQYF. The CDR3 bases are TGCGCCAGCAGCTTGTGGTCTGGAGTCCGAGAGACCCAGTACTTC. Full variable domain (missing parts from reference TRBV5-1 and TRBJ2-5): KAGVTQTPRYLIKTRGQQVTLSCSPISGHRSVSWYQQTPGQGLQFLFEYFSETQRNKGNFPGRFSGRQFSNSRSEMNVSTLELGDSALYLCASSLWSGVRETQYFGPGTRLLVL.

The chain combines TRBV15 with TRBJ2-2; tentative D call: TRBD1 (5 bases). Looked up from germline, CDR1 is LNHNV and CDR2 is YYDKDF (reference sequence). V gave up 0 bases and J gave up 5 bases, with 10 bases separating them. CDR3 length: 15 amino acids. The CDR3 spells CATSRDRQSTGELFF. The CDR3 DNA sequence: TGTGCCACCAGCAGAGATAGACAGTCGACCGGGGAGCTGTTTTTT.

This chain uses TRBV28 with TRBJ2-5, with a weak D call TRBD2 (6 bases). Deletions cut 6 bases from V and 3 bases from J, with 14 bases between. This CDR3 has 14 amino acids. The germline gives CDR1 MDHEN, CDR2 SYDVKM. The CDR3 region has the DNA TGTGCCAGCAGCCCCCGGAGGGGTAAAGAGACCCAGTACTTC. It encodes CASSPRRGKETQYF.

The genes are TRBV11-2 and TRBJ2-5; the D gene could be TRBD1 or TRBD2 (5 bases each). The V gene's germline CDR1 is SGHAT and CDR2 FQNNGV. This CDR3 contains 14 residues. Trimming pared 0 bases from V and 3 bases from J, leaving 8 bases between. CDR3 coding DNA: TGTGCCAGCAGCTTAGAGGGACCGAAAGAGACCCAGTACTTC. Translating gives CASSLEGPKETQYF.

The V gene is TRBV2, the J gene TRBJ2-1; 12 bases agree with TRBD2. With V trimmed by 4 bases and J by 4 bases, 2 bases remained unmatched. The CDR3 sequence is 15 residues long. Germline V lookup: CDR1 SNHLY, CDR2 FYNNEI. This CDR3 reads CASSATSGSYNEQFF. In nucleotides, the CDR3 is TGTGCCAGCAGTGCGACTAGCGGGAGTTACAATGAGCAGTTCTTC. Full variable domain (outside the CDR3, taken from reference TRBV2 and TRBJ2-1): EPEVTQTPSHQVTQMGQEVILRCVPISNHLYFYWYRQILGQKVEFLVSFYNNEISEKSEIFDDQFSVERPDGSNFTLKIRSTKLEDSAMYFCASSATSGSYNEQFFGPGTRLTVL.

V gene TRBV10-3 combines with J gene TRBJ2-7; D is perhaps TRBD2 (6 bases). CDR1 ENHRY and CDR2 SYGVKD come from the germline V gene. The length of the CDR3 is 14 residues. V was clipped by 6 bases and J by 2 bases, with 14 bases between them. CDR3 nucleotides: TGTGCCATCAGGGGGGGACTTCCTGCCTACGAGCAGTACTTC. This encodes CAIRGGLPAYEQYF.

J is TRBJ1-1 and V is TRBV7-2; D remains unclear. V was shortened by 5 bases and J by 1 base, with 14 bases between the two germline ends. The CDR3 is made up of 15 amino acids. Germline CDR1 reads SGHTA; CDR2 reads FQGNSA. This CDR3 is CASSGTRAGNTEAFF. DNA of the CDR3: TGTGCCAGCAGCGGAACAAGGGCCGGGAACACTGAAGCTTTCTTT. Full variable domain (missing parts from reference TRBV7-2 and TRBJ1-1): GAGVSQSPSNKVTEKGKDVELRCDPISGHTALYWYRQSLGQGLEFLIYFQGNSAPDKSGLPSDRFSAERTGGSVSTLTIQRTQQEDSAVYLCASSGTRAGNTEAFFGQGTRLTVV.

The CDR3 region has the DNA TGTGCCATCAGGATGGGGGAGCGGGACATTGGGGGCGAGCAGTACTTC. Its protein is CAIRMGERDIGGEQYF. The rearrangement links TRBV10-3 to TRBJ2-7; D might be TRBD2 (7 bases). CDR3 length: 16 amino acids. CDR1 is ENHRY, CDR2 SYGVKD, per germline. Trimming left V 6 bases short and J 6 bases short, with 24 bases between.

The CDR3 region is CASSLARTTQNEQFF. CDR3 DNA: TGCGCCAGCAGCTTGGCAAGGACCACCCAAAATGAGCAGTTCTTC. The V gene is TRBV5-1, the J gene TRBJ2-1; D is uncertain. CDR3 length equals 15 residues. Trimming removed 0 bases from V and 7 bases from J, with 14 bases in between. Germline assignment: CDR1 SGHRS and CDR2 YFSETQ.